The text below deals with one T cell receptor beta chain. This clone was seen more than once but under ten times. Its binding antigen is unknown. No base qualities exist here, and no much larger clone lies one base off it. The CDR3 covers 14 residues, taking in both the cysteine and the phenylalanine. CDR3 DNA only is kept here, 42 bases in frame from base 1. Deletion took 0 bases off V and 11 bases off J, with a span of 14 bases between the germline ends. In the germline V gene (reference sequence), CDR1 corresponds to SGHNT and CDR2 to YYREEE. For survey sequencing, tumor libraries mostly used roughly 5 ug of input genomic DNA, with two replicates for each sample. The immunoSEQ hsTCRbeta kit was used to prepare TCRbeta libraries according to the manufacturer's instructions. An Illumina NovaSeq 6000 S4 flow cell was used to sequence the final libraries, which had first been combined to 3 nM. Turning to the authors' computational methods: The immunoSEQ Analyzer handled quality control and preprocessing of the raw data. The analysis was restricted to productive rearrangements, with each unique CDR3 amino acid sequence defining a clonotype. Repertoire clonality was estimated as the Gini-Simpson index, computed with the R package tcR. Student's t test was used to compare Gini indices, and Pearson correlation was used to assess associations with tumor size change. Sourced from immuneACCESS, this table was stored by TCRdb with only in-frame sequences that have V and J called. A share of the clones is absent; for the studies checked, an unresolved V gene accounts for under half, and the remainder has no known explanation. V, J and clone size derive from that table, while D and trimming were established from the DNA sequence. A total of about 23,000 clones appear in this sample, 25% to 35% of them only once. The top ten hold roughly 17% of the sample.

The time point label, as the study defines it: after neoadjuvant nivolumab, at surgical resection. Patients had been newly diagnosed with stage II-IVA oral cavity squamous cell carcinoma, and no prior systemic or radiation treatment had been given to the patients. The cohort consisted of patients with HPV-negative, locally advanced oral cavity squamous cell carcinoma. Samples were obtained from a longitudinal correlative study of a single-arm phase II trial of neoadjuvant nivolumab in oral cavity squamous cell carcinoma. Subject-matched pre- and post-treatment PBMCs and tumors from three responders and three non-responders were subjected to genomic DNA-based TCRbeta sequencing. Genomic DNA was isolated from tumor tissue using the Maxwell RSC DNA from Tissue kit. This sample is part of a study of neoadjuvant anti-PD-1 for oral cavity cancer (dated by TCRdb to the early 2020s). Notes on the research overall: Before curative-intent surgical resection, most patients were given three to four biweekly doses of nivolumab at 3 mg/kg. Patients who did not progress were given a fourth nivolumab dose at about day 43 and had definitive surgical resection on days 50-56. Under RECIST 1.1, patients with complete response, partial response or stable disease were classed as responders, and patients with progression were classed as non-responders. The parent correlative cohort had 12 to 13 patients and a response rate of roughly 31%. Study-wide findings and limitations: A higher pretreatment blood Treg/Th17 ratio correlated with both higher pretreatment blood TCRbeta clonality and lower post-treatment tumor TCRbeta clonality. The TCR analyses had only three patients in each response group, and the authors called for validation in larger cohorts. Greater tumor shrinkage correlated with larger post-treatment sizes of preexisting intratumoral clones, which suggests that expansion of preexisting clones contributed to response.

This material consisted of tumor tissue, taken after nivolumab (anti-PD-1) treatment. The sequence came from a person aged 35-80 years with oral cavity squamous cell carcinoma. The chain links TRBV5-4 with TRBJ1-4; D gene: possibly TRBD1, on 6 matching bases. The CDR3 here reads CASSLGGQGLKLFF. The sequenced DNA is TGTGCCAGCAGCTTGGGGGGGCAGGGATTGAAACTGTTTTTT.